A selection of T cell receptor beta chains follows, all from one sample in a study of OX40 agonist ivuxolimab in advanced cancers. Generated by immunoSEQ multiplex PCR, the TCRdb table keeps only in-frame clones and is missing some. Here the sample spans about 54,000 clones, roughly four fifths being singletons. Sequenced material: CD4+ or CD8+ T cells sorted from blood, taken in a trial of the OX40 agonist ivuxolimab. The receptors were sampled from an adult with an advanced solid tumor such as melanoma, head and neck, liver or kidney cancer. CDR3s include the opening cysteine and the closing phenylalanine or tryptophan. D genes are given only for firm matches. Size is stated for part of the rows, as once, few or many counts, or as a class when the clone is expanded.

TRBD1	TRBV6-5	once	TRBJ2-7	TGTGCCAGCAGTTACTCGGCAGGGGGCTCCGAGCAGTACTTC	CASSYSAGGSEQYF
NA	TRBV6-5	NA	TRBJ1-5	TGTGCCAGCAGTTACTATGGGGTCAATCAGCCCCAGCATTTT	CASSYYGVNQPQHF
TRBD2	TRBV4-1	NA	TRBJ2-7	TGCGCCAGCAGCCTGACTAGCGGGGTCTCCTACGAGCAGTACTTC	CASSLTSGVSYEQYF
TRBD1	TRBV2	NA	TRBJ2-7	TGTGCCAGCAGTGCCCGCCGGGACAGCATCTACGAGCAGTACTTC	CASSARRDSIYEQYF
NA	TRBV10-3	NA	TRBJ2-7	TGTGCCATCACCCGGACCCTGGACGGGTACGAGCAGTACTTC	CAITRTLDGYEQYF
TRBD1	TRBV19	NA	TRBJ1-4	TGTGCCAGTAAATCGACAGGGGGGCGCCTTTCTTCAGAAAAACTGTTTTTT	CASKSTGGRLSSEKLFF
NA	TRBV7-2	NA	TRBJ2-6	TGTGCCAGCAGCTTAGCCGGGGCTGGGGCCAACGTCCTGACTTTC	CASSLAGAGANVLTF
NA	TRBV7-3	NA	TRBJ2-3	TGTGCCAGCAGCTTAGGGCCAGGGTTTAGCACAGATACGCAGTATTTT	CASSLGPGFSTDTQYF
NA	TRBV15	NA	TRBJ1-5	TGTGCCACCAGCAGAGCCGGCGGGGTCCAGCCCCAGCATTTT	CATSRAGGVQPQHF
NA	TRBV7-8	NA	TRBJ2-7	TGTGCCAGCAGCCTTCGAGCAGGGGCCACCTACGAGCAGTACTTC	CASSLRAGATYEQYF
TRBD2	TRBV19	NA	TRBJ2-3	TGTGCCAGTAAGCTACTAGCGGGAGGGACAGATACGCAGTATTTT	CASKLLAGGTDTQYF
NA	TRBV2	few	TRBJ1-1	TGTGCCAGCAGTGGGACCTCTGAAGCTTTCTTT	CASSGTSEAFF
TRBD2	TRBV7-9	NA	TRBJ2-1	TGTGCCAGCAGCTTAGGTTACCGGACTAGCGCTTCCTACAATGAGCAGTTCTTC	CASSLGYRTSASYNEQFF
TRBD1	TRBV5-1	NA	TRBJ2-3	TGCGCCAGCAGCTCAACCGGGACAGGGGCCACAGATACGCAGTATTTT	CASSSTGTGATDTQYF